Listed below are T cell receptor beta chains from one sample, sequenced in a study of blood T cell repertoires in COVID-19. Produced via immunoSEQ multiplex PCR; TCRdb's table is partial and in-frame only. The sample consists of around 220,000 clones, about 90% of them appearing once. Sequencing was performed on PBMCs or T cells enriched from blood (not recorded which). These receptors were taken from a man younger than 45 who had been exposed to COVID-19. Both conserved end residues are part of each CDR3. Fields, in order: V gene, D gene, J gene, clone size, CDR3 protein, CDR3 DNA. The D gene is left open where the match is weak. Expanded clones are given a class, and other clones once, few, many or no size at all.

TRBV6-5	TRBD1	TRBJ1-4	NA	CASSDREVEKLFF	TGTGCCAGCAGCGACAGGGAAGTTGAAAAACTGTTTTTT
TRBV7-9	NA	TRBJ2-7	few	CASSPRSGPSYEQYF	TGTGCCAGCAGCCCCCGAAGCGGGCCCTCCTACGAGCAGTACTTC
TRBV7-2	NA	TRBJ2-2	NA	CASSPNIGTPTGELFF	TGTGCCAGCAGCCCCAATATAGGGACACCCACCGGGGAGCTGTTTTTT
TRBV12-3/TRBV12-4	NA	TRBJ1-2	NA	CASSFPGLDGYTF	TGTGCCAGCAGTTTTCCAGGGTTGGATGGCTACACCTTC
TRBV3-1/TRBV3-2	NA	TRBJ1-1	NA	CASSNPTSAEAFF	TGTGCCAGCAGCAACCCCACGTCGGCTGAAGCTTTCTTT
TRBV6-6	NA	TRBJ2-1	NA	CASRPRTGNNEQFF	TGTGCCAGCAGACCCCGTACAGGCAACAATGAGCAGTTCTTC
TRBV10-3	NA	TRBJ1-1	once	CAISVGVGTEAFF	TGTGCCATCAGTGTAGGGGTGGGCACTGAAGCTTTCTTT
TRBV27	TRBD1	TRBJ2-2	NA	CASSFHTGGTGELFF	TGTGCCAGCAGTTTCCACACAGGGGGGACCGGGGAGCTGTTTTTT
TRBV7-9	NA	TRBJ2-7	NA	CASSSGRYEQYF	TGTGCCAGCAGCTCGGGTCGGTATGAGCAGTACTTC
TRBV3-1/TRBV3-2	NA	TRBJ1-3	NA	CASSYKITGVSGNTIYF	TGTGCCAGCAGCTACAAAATAACAGGAGTCTCTGGAAACACCATATATTTT
TRBV19	NA	TRBJ1-4	NA	CASSPRSQQDEKLFF	TGTGCCAGTAGTCCACGGAGCCAGCAAGATGAAAAACTGTTTTTT
TRBV10-3	NA	TRBJ2-3	NA	CAITGDSTDTQYF	TGTGCCATCACGGGGGACAGCACAGATACGCAGTATTTT
TRBV11-2	NA	TRBJ2-5	NA	CASSLDLQETQYF	TGTGCCAGCAGCTTAGATCTCCAAGAGACCCAGTACTTC
TRBV6-4	NA	TRBJ2-6	NA	CASSDSGAGANVLTF	TGTGCCAGCAGTGACTCAGGAGCTGGGGCCAACGTCCTGACTTTC
TRBV6-5	TRBD1	TRBJ1-3	NA	CASRHGTDGNTIYF	TGTGCCAGCAGGCATGGGACAGACGGAAACACCATATATTTT
TRBV11-3	NA	TRBJ1-1	NA	CASSAHKPWQEKLLNTEAFF	TGTGCCAGCAGCGCCCACAAGCCGTGGCAAGAAAAACTACTGAACACTGAAGCTTTCTTT
TRBV5-4	TRBD1	TRBJ2-1	NA	CASSRPGQGPDEQFF	TGTGCCAGCAGCCGTCCGGGACAGGGGCCGGATGAGCAGTTCTTC
TRBV5-6	TRBD2	TRBJ2-1	NA	CASSVSLAAEQFF	TGTGCCAGCAGCGTTTCACTAGCGGCGGAGCAGTTCTTC
TRBV5-1	NA	TRBJ1-1	NA	CASSFLEGTEAFF	TGCGCCAGCAGCTTCCTCGAGGGCACTGAAGCTTTCTTT
TRBV12-3/TRBV12-4	NA	TRBJ2-7	NA	CASSIGQSYEQYF	TGTGCCAGCAGCATAGGACAGAGCTACGAGCAGTACTTC
TRBV12-5	NA	TRBJ2-3	NA	CASGSHQERTDTQYF	TGTGCTAGTGGTTCCCACCAAGAGCGCACAGATACGCAGTATTTT
TRBV4-3	NA	TRBJ2-5	NA	CASSQVIKRSETQYF	TGCGCCAGCAGCCAAGTAATAAAGCGGTCAGAGACCCAGTACTTC
TRBV5-1	NA	TRBJ2-7	NA	CASSLAVSYEQYF	TGCGCCAGCAGCTTGGCGGTGTCCTACGAGCAGTACTTC
TRBV7-2	TRBD2	TRBJ2-3	NA	CASSPQAGYTDTQYF	TGTGCCAGCAGCCCCCAAGCGGGATACACAGATACGCAGTATTTT
TRBV4-1	NA	TRBJ1-1	NA	CASSHLGGLNTEAFF	TGCGCCAGCAGCCACCTCGGGGGGCTGAACACTGAAGCTTTCTTT
TRBV5-5	TRBD1	TRBJ1-5	NA	CASSRDREGGSNQPQHF	TGTGCCAGCAGCCGGGACAGGGAAGGGGGTAGCAATCAGCCCCAGCATTTT
TRBV11-1	NA	TRBJ2-1	NA	CASTASWGNNEQFF	TGTGCCAGCACCGCGTCGTGGGGCAACAATGAGCAGTTCTTC
TRBV7-2	NA	TRBJ1-2	NA	CASSLDREGYYGYTF	TGTGCCAGCAGCTTAGACCGGGAAGGCTACTATGGCTACACCTTC
TRBV15	TRBD1	TRBJ2-5	NA	CATARDRYQETQYF	TGTGCCACCGCCCGGGACAGGTATCAAGAGACCCAGTACTTC
TRBV29-1	NA	TRBJ2-4	NA	CSVDSRRIQYF	TGCAGCGTTGACTCCCGCCGGATTCAGTACTTC
TRBV3-1/TRBV3-2	NA	TRBJ2-7	NA	CASSRDGQSYEQYF	TGTGCCAGCAGCCGCGACGGACAGTCCTACGAGCAGTACTTC
TRBV5-1	NA	TRBJ2-1	NA	CASSLESSYNEQFF	TGCGCCAGCAGCTTGGAGAGCTCCTACAATGAGCAGTTCTTC
TRBV4-1	TRBD1	TRBJ1-1	NA	CATSGPTGRTEAFF	TGCGCCACTTCTGGGCCGACAGGGCGTACTGAAGCTTTCTTT
TRBV5-5	TRBD1	TRBJ2-7	NA	CASSLGDGTGGLQYF	TGTGCCAGCAGCTTGGGGGATGGGACAGGGGGTTTGCAGTACTTC
TRBV11-2	NA	TRBJ2-7	NA	CASSFGVSYEQYF	TGTGCCAGCAGCTTCGGAGTATCCTACGAGCAGTACTTC
TRBV4-2	NA	TRBJ2-5	NA	CASSQVKLQETQYF	TGTGCCAGCAGCCAAGTTAAGCTTCAAGAGACCCAGTACTTC
TRBV7-6	TRBD2	TRBJ2-3	NA	CASSLGDVVGGVSDTQYF	TGTGCCAGCAGCTTAGGGGATGTTGTGGGGGGGGTCTCAGATACGCAGTATTTT
TRBV19	TRBD1	TRBJ1-6	NA	CASRDRDFSSPLHF	TGTGCCAGCCGGGACAGGGATTTCAGTTCACCCCTCCACTTT
TRBV7-9	NA	TRBJ1-2	NA	CASSLGTSRGGYTF	TGTGCCAGCAGCCTCGGGACTTCCCGGGGGGGCTACACCTTC
TRBV9	TRBD2	TRBJ2-3	NA	CASSVAPPAGVGTQYF	TGTGCCAGCAGCGTAGCTCCCCCAGCGGGGGTTGGTACGCAGTATTTT
TRBV28	NA	TRBJ1-1	NA	CASSLLNRREVAFF	TGTGCCAGCAGTTTGTTAAACAGGAGGGAGGTGGCTTTCTTT
TRBV7-6	NA	TRBJ2-5	NA	CASSSGFVEGQETQYF	TGTGCCAGCAGCTCGGGGTTTGTCGAAGGCCAAGAGACCCAGTACTTC
TRBV19	TRBD1	TRBJ1-2	NA	CASSIATGDYGYTF	TGTGCCAGTAGTATAGCTACAGGGGACTATGGCTACACCTTC
TRBV5-1	TRBD2	TRBJ2-7	few	CASSLESPSGLQYF	TGCGCCAGCAGCTTAGAGTCTCCTAGCGGGCTTCAGTACTTC
TRBV3-1/TRBV3-2	TRBD2	TRBJ2-4	NA	CASSQGLAQNIQYF	TGTGCCAGCAGCCAAGGACTAGCGCAAAACATTCAGTACTTC